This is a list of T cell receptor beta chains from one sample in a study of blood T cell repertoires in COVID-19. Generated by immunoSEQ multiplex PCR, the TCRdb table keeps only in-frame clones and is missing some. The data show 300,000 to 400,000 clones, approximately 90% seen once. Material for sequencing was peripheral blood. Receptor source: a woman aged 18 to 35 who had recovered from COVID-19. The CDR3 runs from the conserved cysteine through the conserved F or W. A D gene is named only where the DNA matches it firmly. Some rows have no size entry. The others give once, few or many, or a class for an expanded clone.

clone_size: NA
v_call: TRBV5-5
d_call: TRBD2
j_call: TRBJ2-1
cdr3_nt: TGTGCCAGCAGCTCCAATCTAGCGGGGTTCTACAATGAGCAGTTCTTC
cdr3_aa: CASSSNLAGFYNEQFF

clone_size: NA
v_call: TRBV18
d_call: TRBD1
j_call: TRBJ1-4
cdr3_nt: TGTGCCAGCTCACCCGGACAGGTCGCAACTAATGAAAAACTGTTTTTT
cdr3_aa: CASSPGQVATNEKLFF

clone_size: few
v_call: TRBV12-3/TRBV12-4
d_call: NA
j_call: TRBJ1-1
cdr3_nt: TGTGCCAGCAGTATCCGCACTGAAGCTTTCTTT
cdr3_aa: CASSIRTEAFF

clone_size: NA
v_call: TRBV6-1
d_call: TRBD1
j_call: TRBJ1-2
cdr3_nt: TGTGCCAGCAGTGAACCGGGACAGGGGGCCTCTGGCTACACCTTC
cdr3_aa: CASSEPGQGASGYTF

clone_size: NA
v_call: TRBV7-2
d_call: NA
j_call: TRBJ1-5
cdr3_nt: TGTGCCAGCCGGGGTGGAGGCAATCAGCCCCAGCATTTT
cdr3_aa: CASRGGGNQPQHF

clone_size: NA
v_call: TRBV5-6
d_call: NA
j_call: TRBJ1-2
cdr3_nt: TGTGCCAGCAGCCCCGCTAACTATGGCTACACCTTC
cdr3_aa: CASSPANYGYTF

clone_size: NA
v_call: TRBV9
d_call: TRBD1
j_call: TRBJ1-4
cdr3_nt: TGTGCCAGCAGCCCCCGGGACAGGGGTGAAAAACTGTTTTTT
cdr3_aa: CASSPRDRGEKLFF

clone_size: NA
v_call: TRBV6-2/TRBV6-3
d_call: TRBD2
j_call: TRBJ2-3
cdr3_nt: TGTGCCAGCAGTCTAGACCCGGGACTAGCGGGAGGCACAGATACGCAGTATTTT
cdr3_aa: CASSLDPGLAGGTDTQYF

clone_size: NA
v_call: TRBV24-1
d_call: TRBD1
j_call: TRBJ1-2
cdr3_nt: TGTGCCACCCGGGACAGGGGGGACTATGGCTACACCTTC
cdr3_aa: CATRDRGDYGYTF

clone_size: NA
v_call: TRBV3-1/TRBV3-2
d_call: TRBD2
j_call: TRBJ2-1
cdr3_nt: TGTGCCAGCAGCCAAACAAGATTAGCGGGAGGAGGCTTAAATGAGCAGTTCTTC
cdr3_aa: CASSQTRLAGGGLNEQFF

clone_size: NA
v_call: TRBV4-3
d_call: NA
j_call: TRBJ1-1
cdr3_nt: TGCGCCAGCAGCCAAGTAGGGAGCGACACTGAAGCTTTCTTT
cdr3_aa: CASSQVGSDTEAFF

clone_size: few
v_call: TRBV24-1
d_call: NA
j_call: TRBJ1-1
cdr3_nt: TGTGCCACCAGTTCGACGGGGATGAACACTGAAGCTTTCTTT
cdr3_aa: CATSSTGMNTEAFF

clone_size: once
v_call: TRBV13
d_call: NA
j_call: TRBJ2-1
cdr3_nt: TGTGCCAGCAGCCTCAGGGACGACCGGGGGAATGAGCAGTTCTTC
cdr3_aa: CASSLRDDRGNEQFF

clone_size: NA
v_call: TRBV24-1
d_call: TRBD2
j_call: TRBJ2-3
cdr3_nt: TGTGCCACCAGTGTGGGGCCTCGGACTAGCGGGAGGCTGAGCACAGATACGCAGTATTTT
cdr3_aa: CATSVGPRTSGRLSTDTQYF

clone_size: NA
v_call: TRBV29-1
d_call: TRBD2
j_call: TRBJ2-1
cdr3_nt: TGCAGCGCCGGACTAGCGGGGCTGAATGAGCAGTTCTTC
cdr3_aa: CSAGLAGLNEQFF

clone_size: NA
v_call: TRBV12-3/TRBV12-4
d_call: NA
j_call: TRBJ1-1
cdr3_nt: TGTGCCAGCAGTCTTATGAACACTGAAGCTTTCTTT
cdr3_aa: CASSLMNTEAFF

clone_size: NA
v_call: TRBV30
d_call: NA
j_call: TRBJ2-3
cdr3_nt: TGTGCCTGGATGTGGGGCGGAGTCCGGCCCACAGATACGCAGTATTTT
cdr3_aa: CAWMWGGVRPTDTQYF

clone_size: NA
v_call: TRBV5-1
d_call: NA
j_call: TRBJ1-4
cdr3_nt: TGCGCCAGCAGCCTCGCCTATTCAACTAATGAAAAACTGTTTTTT
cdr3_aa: CASSLAYSTNEKLFF

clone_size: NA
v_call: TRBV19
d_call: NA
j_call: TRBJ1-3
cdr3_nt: TGTGCCAGTAGTATTGAACAGACAGGAAACACCATATATTTT
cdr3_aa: CASSIEQTGNTIYF

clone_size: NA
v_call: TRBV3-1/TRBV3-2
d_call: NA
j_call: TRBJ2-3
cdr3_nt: TGTGCCAGCAGCCAAGTTCCATCCGATACGCAGTATTTT
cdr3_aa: CASSQVPSDTQYF

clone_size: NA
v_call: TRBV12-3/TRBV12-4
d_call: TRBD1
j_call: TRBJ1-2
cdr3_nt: TGTGCCAGCAGTTTAGGGCAGGGGGTTGGCTACACCTTC
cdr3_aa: CASSLGQGVGYTF

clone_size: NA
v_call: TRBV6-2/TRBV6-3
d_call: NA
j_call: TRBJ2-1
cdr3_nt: TGTGCCAGCAGTTATTCTCGGGGGAATGAGCAGTTCTTC
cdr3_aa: CASSYSRGNEQFF

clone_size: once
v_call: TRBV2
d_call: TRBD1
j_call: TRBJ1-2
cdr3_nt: TGTGCCAGCAGTGAAGCGCGGGGGACAGGCGCCTATGGCTACACCTTC
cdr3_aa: CASSEARGTGAYGYTF

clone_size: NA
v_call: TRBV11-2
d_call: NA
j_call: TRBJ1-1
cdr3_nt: TGTGCCAGCAGCTTGATGGGGGGGGCCGTAGCTTTCTTT
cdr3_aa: CASSLMGGAVAFF

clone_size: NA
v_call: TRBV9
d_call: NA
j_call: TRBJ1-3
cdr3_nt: TGTGCCAGCAGCGAGACCGACAGGCTCTCTGGAAACACCATATATTTT
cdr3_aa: CASSETDRLSGNTIYF

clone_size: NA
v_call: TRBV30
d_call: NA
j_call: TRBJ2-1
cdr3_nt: TGTGCCTGGAGGCGGGATGACTCCTACAATGAGCAGTTCTTC
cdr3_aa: CAWRRDDSYNEQFF

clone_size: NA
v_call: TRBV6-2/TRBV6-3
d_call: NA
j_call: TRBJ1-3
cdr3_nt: TGTGCCAGCAGTTTCTTTGACAGCTCTGGAAACACCATATATTTT
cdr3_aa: CASSFFDSSGNTIYF

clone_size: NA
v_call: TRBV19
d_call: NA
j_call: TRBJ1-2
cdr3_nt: TGTGCCAGTACCTCGGGGGGTCTTGCCTATGGCTACACCTTC
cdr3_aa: CASTSGGLAYGYTF

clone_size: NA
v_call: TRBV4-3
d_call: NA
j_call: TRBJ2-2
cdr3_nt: TGCGCCAGCAGCCAAGATCCGTATGCAGCTAGTCGGGACACCGGGGAGCTGTTTTTT
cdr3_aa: CASSQDPYAASRDTGELFF

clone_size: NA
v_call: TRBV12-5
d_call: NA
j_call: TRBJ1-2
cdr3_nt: TGTGCTAGTGGTTTGGTACTTAGCCAGGGTAACTATGGCTACACCTTC
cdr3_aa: CASGLVLSQGNYGYTF

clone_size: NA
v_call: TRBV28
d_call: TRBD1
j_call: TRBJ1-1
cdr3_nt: TGTGCCAGCAGTTTAGGTACAGGGGCCATTAACACTGAAGCTTTCTTT
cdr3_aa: CASSLGTGAINTEAFF

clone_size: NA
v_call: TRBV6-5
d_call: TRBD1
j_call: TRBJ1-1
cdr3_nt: TGTGCCAGCACCAACGACAGGGCGGCTTTCTTT
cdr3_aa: CASTNDRAAFF

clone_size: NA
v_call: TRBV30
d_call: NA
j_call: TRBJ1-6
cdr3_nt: TGTGCCTGGAAGAAAGTTCAGTTTAATTCACCCCTCCACTTT
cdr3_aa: CAWKKVQFNSPLHF

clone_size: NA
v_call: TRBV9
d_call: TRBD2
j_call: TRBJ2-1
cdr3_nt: TGTGCCAGCAGCGTATCATGGACTAGCGGGAGGTTAGGTGAGCAGTTCTTC
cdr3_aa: CASSVSWTSGRLGEQFF

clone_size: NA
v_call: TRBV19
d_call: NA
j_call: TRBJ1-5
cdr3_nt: TGTGCCAGTAGTATCGGAGGTTATCGTGTACCCCAGCATTTT
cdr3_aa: CASSIGGYRVPQHF

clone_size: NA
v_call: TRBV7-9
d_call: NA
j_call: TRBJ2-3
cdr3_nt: TGTGCCAGCAGCTTAGCCCAGACTGGCACAGATACGCAGTATTTT
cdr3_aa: CASSLAQTGTDTQYF

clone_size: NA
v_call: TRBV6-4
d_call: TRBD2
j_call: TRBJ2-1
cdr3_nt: TGTGCCAGCAGTGTAGAGCGGGGGGGTGAGCAGTTCTTC
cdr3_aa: CASSVERGGEQFF

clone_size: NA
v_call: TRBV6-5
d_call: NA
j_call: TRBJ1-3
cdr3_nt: TGTGCCAGCAGTCCGCAGGGAAACACCATATATTTT
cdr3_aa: CASSPQGNTIYF

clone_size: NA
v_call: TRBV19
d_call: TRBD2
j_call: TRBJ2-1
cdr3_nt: TGTGCCAGTAGTAAGACTAGCGTCTCCTACAATGAGCAGTTCTTC
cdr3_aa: CASSKTSVSYNEQFF

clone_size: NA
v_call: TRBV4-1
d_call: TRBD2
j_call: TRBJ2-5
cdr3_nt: TGCGCCAGCAGCCAAGGGCTAGCGGGAAGGGCGGGGACCCAGTACTTC
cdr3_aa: CASSQGLAGRAGTQYF

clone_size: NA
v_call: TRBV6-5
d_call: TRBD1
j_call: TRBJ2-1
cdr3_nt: TGTGCCAGCACAAGGACAGGCCTCTCCTACAATGAGCAGTTCTTC
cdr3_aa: CASTRTGLSYNEQFF

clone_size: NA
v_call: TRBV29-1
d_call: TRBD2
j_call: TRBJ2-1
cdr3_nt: TGCAGCGGCGGGACTAGCGGGTTGGGTGAGCAGTTCTTC
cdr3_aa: CSGGTSGLGEQFF